This TCR beta chain originates from a study of blood T cell repertoires in COVID-19. On the study more broadly: Samples came from the United States, Italy and Spain, spanning acute and convalescent COVID-19. T cells, B-cell-depleted T cells, or PBMCs supplied cDNA or gDNA.

The germline CDR1 and CDR2 sequences are KGHSH and LQKENI. The V segment lost 2 bases and the J segment 2 bases; nucleotides outside the gene matches: 10. The length of the CDR3 is 18 residues. In the authors' methods: Amplifying reference gene primers gave estimates of nucleated cell counts. Assay: immunoSEQ multiplex PCR; the TCRdb copy retains only in-frame clones and omits some. The V and J calls and clone size come from that table; D and trimming were worked out from the DNA. The sample shows more than 250,000 clones, approximately 85% of them seen only once. The chain recombines TRBV18 with TRBJ1-3; 9 bases match TRBD1. This receptor was taken from a woman between 45 and 65 years old with acute or convalescent COVID-19. Sequencing input: peripheral blood. As DNA, the CDR3 is TGTGCCAGCTCACCAGCACTAATTACAGGGGGCACTGGAAACACCATATATTTT. Protein sequence: CASSPALITGGTGNTIYF. The variable domain in full, with the rest retrieved from reference TRBV18 and TRBJ1-3, is NAGVMQNPRHLVRRRGQEARLRCSPMKGHSHVYWYRQLPEEGLKFMVYLQKENIIDESGMPKERFSAEFPKEGPSILRIQQVVRGDSAAYFCASSPALITGGTGNTIYFGEGSWLTVV.